The 11 T cell receptor beta chains below come from one sample, sequenced in a study of T cell responses to AZD1222 COVID-19 vaccine. Generated by immunoSEQ multiplex PCR, the TCRdb table keeps only in-frame clones and is missing some. The table shows more than 75,000 clones, with 90% occurring only once. Sequencing was performed on peripheral blood, taken 28 days after the second AZD1222 dose. All receptors come from an adult who received the AZD1222 COVID-19 vaccine.

The chain couples TRBV7-3 to TRBJ2-5; D gene ambiguous. The germline V and J ends were trimmed by 8 bases and 5 bases, with 9 bases remaining between them. The CDR3 extends over 11 amino acids. Germline-derived CDR1 and CDR2 are SGHTA and FQGTGA. Written as DNA, the CDR3 is TGTGCCAGCGGAGAAGGGGAGACCCAGTACTTC. Protein sequence: CASGEGETQYF.

This sequence joins TRBV27 and TRBJ1-2, with D tentatively TRBD1 (5 bases). Trimming took 6 bases from V and 14 from J, leaving 22 bases between them. Germline values: CDR1 MNHEY, CDR2 SMNVEV (reference sequence). The CDR3 is 13 residues long. The CDR3 protein is CASSPGLATVGTF. CDR3 coding DNA: TGTGCCAGCAGCCCCGGACTCGCGACAGTCGGTACCTTC.

This chain uses TRBV28 with TRBJ1-3, with D unclear. This CDR3 has 15 amino acids. CDR1 MDHEN and CDR2 SYDVKM come from the germline V gene. Trimming removed 6 bases at V and 0 bases at J, with 12 bases between. The CDR3 sequence is CASRPSRSSGNTIYF. In nucleotides, the CDR3 is TGTGCCAGCAGACCCTCCAGGTCCTCTGGAAACACCATATATTTT.

The rearrangement links TRBV7-9 to TRBJ1-1; D call uncertain. CDR1 is SEHNR, CDR2 FQNEAQ, per germline (reference sequence). This CDR3 has 12 amino acids. Trimming removed 1 base at V and 8 bases at J, with 8 bases between. In DNA, the CDR3 is TGTGCCAGCAGCTTAGGTAGCAGGGAAGCTTTCTTT. Its protein product is CASSLGSREAFF.

DNA for the CDR3: TGTGCCAGCAGTTACCATCTAGCGGGGGGACCCACGTCTGCGACCCAGTACTTC. Encoded protein: CASSYHLAGGPTSATQYF. This sequence joins TRBV6-2 or TRBV6-3 and TRBJ2-5; 11 bases line up with TRBD2. The CDR3 length is 18 residues. Germline V lookup: CDR1 MNHEY, CDR2 SVGEGT. V lost 2 bases, J lost 7 bases, and 15 bases stayed unmatched.

The J gene is TRBJ2-7, the V gene TRBV5-8; D is unclear. Germline V CDR1 and CDR2: SGHTS, YDEGEE. The V end was cut by 2 bases, the J end by 0 bases, with 3 bases between. The CDR3 is 12 residues long. The CDR3 coding sequence is TGTGCCAGCAGCTTCAGCTCCTACGAGCAGTACTTC. Amino acids: CASSFSSYEQYF.

The rearrangement links TRBV6-2 or TRBV6-3 to TRBJ2-1; TRBD2 matches 11 bases. Germline V gene sequence: CDR1 MNHEY, CDR2 SVGEGT. Trimming took 4 bases from V and 2 from J; bases not matched to a gene: 4. This CDR3 has 16 amino acids. CDR3 DNA sequence: TGTGCCAGCAGTTCCAGACTAGCGGGGACCTACAATGAGCAGTTCTTC. Translated: CASSSRLAGTYNEQFF.

This chain joins TRBV28 and TRBJ1-2; TRBD1 aligns across 10 bases. V gave up 6 bases and J gave up 4 bases; unmatched junction bases: 14. The CDR3 consists of 17 residues. Germline V gene sequence: CDR1 MDHEN, CDR2 SYDVKM. The CDR3 DNA reads as TGTGCCAGCAGCCTCTCGTCAGGACAGGGGGTTACCTATGGCTACACCTTC. This encodes CASSLSSGQGVTYGYTF.

The chain uses TRBV5-1 and TRBJ1-1; 8 bases fit TRBD1. Germline V lookup: CDR1 SGHRS, CDR2 YFSETQ. The CDR3 totals 15 residues. V was clipped by 4 bases and J by 6 bases; unmatched bases: 11. CDR3 DNA: TGCGCCAGCAGCCCCTGGACAGGGATGGGGGCTGAAGCTTTCTTT. This codes for CASSPWTGMGAEAFF.

V and J are TRBV28 and TRBJ1-2; 8 nucleotides match TRBD1. The CDR3 covers 14 residues. V shed 5 bases and J 2 bases; nucleotides not matched to a gene: 4. Germline CDR1 is MDHEN and CDR2 is SYDVKM. The CDR3 reads CASSPGGRNYGYTF. CDR3 coding DNA: TGTGCCAGCAGTCCAGGGGGCCGGAACTATGGCTACACCTTC.

The V gene is TRBV24-1, the J gene TRBJ2-5; D ambiguous. Germline V gene lookup returns CDR1 KGHDR and CDR2 SFDVKD. V was pared by 5 bases and J by 1 base, with 10 bases between. The CDR3 is 14 residues long. The CDR3 region has the DNA TGTGCCACCAGTGGAACCCGTCTCCAAGAGACCCAGTACTTC. It codes for CATSGTRLQETQYF.